This entry features one T cell receptor (beta chain) sequence. The antigen this receptor binds is unknown. No base quality information exists; no much larger clone differs at one position. These data belong to a study of memory CD8 T cells in hepatitis C reinfection (dated by TCRdb to about 2017). Notes on the research overall: Among the donors, a few cleared two back-to-back HCV infections on their own, whereas two got rid of a primary infection but ended up chronically infected after reinfection. HCV reinfection was defined by a positive HCV RNA test following two negative tests taken at least 60 days apart. Samples for the late or post reinfection period were taken 12 to 24 weeks after reinfection was detected. In roughly five donors, the study followed the TCR beta repertoire of virus-specific CD8 T cells over time through an HCV reinfection episode. Between about 2008 and 2012, 5 or 6 reinfection cases with stored pre-reinfection samples were identified. In the reinfection study, participants who had previously resolved an HCV infection were followed up every 3 months.

Results and caveats for the whole study, not just this receptor: With only 4 to 6 donors, the study could not reach definitive conclusions about public clonotypes linked to secondary clearance.

Library preparation used the immunoSEQ multiplex PCR assay. Genomic DNA was extracted from the sorted cells, and Adaptive Biotechnologies' automated high-throughput method was used to sequence the TCR beta V, D and J regions. A two-step, bias-controlled multiplex PCR was used to amplify the CDR3 regions. An Illumina instrument was used to sequence the amplified TCR beta libraries. On the authors' methods: The demultiplexed reads were processed to cut down on amplification and sequencing bias, and the IMGT database was used to assign CDR3 sequences to gene families. Repertoire data were analyzed with ImmunoSEQ software version 2.0. Out-of-frame sequences and sequences containing stop codons in the CDR3 were removed from the clonotype lists. Clonotypes below 0.01% frequency were excluded because they corresponded to less than one cell. To get richness, observed richness was divided by input cell number, while evenness came from dividing Shannon entropy by log observed richness. To measure repertoire diversity and how similar the repertoire was between time points, Simpson diversity and Morisita-Horn overlap indices were applied. Clonotypes were sorted into dominant (>1%), sub-dominant (0.5-0.99%), low abundance (0.1-0.49%) or lowest abundance (<0.1%) groups. A germline index was derived by subtracting total nucleotide additions from total CDR3 length and dividing the result by total CDR3 length. Not all clones reach the TCRdb copy of this immuneACCESS table, which keeps in-frame sequences only. Checked studies attribute under half of the gap to unresolved V genes and leave the rest unexplained. That table is the source of V, J and clone size, and D and trimming were worked out from the DNA. The sample table records about 46,000 clones; roughly nine tenths of these occur just once. 0.72% of the sample is held by the ten biggest clonotypes.

CDR1 LNHDA and CDR2 SQIVND were looked up in the germline V gene (reference sequence). The CDR3 has 15 amino acids, counting the end cysteine and phenylalanine. Only CDR3 DNA is held: 45 bases, read in frame from base 1. The V end gives up 0 bases and the J end 7 bases, leaving 5 bases in the junction not matched to a gene. The time point label, read with the paper, signifies: late/post reinfection, 12 to 24 weeks after detection. TCR sequencing was performed on the sorted cells directly ex vivo, without any in vitro expansion beforehand. The donors were people who inject drugs and were enrolled in the Montreal Acute Hepatitis C Cohort Study (HEPCO) in Canada. As controls, total naive CD8 T cells, sorted as viable CD3+ CD8+ CD45RO-, were obtained from a couple of donors at each of the three reinfection time points. Before sorting, cryopreserved peripheral blood mononuclear cells were thawed, and CD8 T cells were purified from the thawed cells. CD8 T cells were enriched by negative selection with the MACS CD8+ T cell Isolation Kit. Cell sorting was done on a BD FACSAria II sorter with FACSDiva software, and data were analyzed with FlowJo.

This TCR was sampled from a young man with hepatitis C virus infection. This sequence uses TRBV19 and TRBJ2-1; 8 bases in between match TRBD2. Sequences were obtained from naive CD8+ T cells sorted from blood. In the paper's terms, the cell subset or site label means: total naive CD8+CD45RO- T cells. CDR3 loop: CASSIDPGGRNEQFF. The sequence in DNA is TGTGCCAGTAGTATAGACCCGGGAGGGCGAAATGAGCAGTTCTTC.